This T cell receptor beta chain was obtained from a study of blood T cell repertoires in COVID-19. Looking at the study overall: Spain, Italy and the United States supplied samples that represented acute and convalescent COVID-19. The cDNA or gDNA used as material had been derived from T cells, B-cell-depleted T cells, or PBMCs.

The junction had 8 bases not matched to a gene; V was cut back by 3 bases and J by 6 bases. The CDR3 length is 16 residues. The germline V gene encodes CDR1 SEHNR and CDR2 FQNEAQ (reference sequence). Under the authors' procedure: Amplification from reference gene primers served as the basis for estimated nucleated cell counts. Libraries were prepared by immunoSEQ multiplex PCR; TCRdb keeps only in-frame clonotypes and omits some of them. The V and J calls and clone size are taken from that table; D and trimming were inferred from the DNA. The sample carries over 200,000 clones, approximately 84% recorded once.

The V and J genes are TRBV7-9 and TRBJ1-2, with 12 nucleotides matching TRBD1. The source material was peripheral blood. The TCR originated in a man aged 35 to 55 with active or convalescent COVID-19. The CDR3 region is CASSFTGTGGLDGYTF. The CDR3 DNA sequence: TGTGCCAGCAGCTTCACCGGGACAGGGGGCCTGGATGGCTACACCTTC.